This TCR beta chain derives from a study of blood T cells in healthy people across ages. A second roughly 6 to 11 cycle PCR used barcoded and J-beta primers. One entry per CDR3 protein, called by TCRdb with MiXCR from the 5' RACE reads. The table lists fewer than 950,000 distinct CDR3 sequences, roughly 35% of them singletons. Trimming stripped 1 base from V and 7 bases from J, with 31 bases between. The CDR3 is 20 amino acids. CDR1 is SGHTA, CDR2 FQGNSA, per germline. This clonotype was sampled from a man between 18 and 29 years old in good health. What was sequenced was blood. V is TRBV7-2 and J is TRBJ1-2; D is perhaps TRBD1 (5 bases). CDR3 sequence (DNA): TGTGCCAGCAGCTTAGAGCGGTTGGGGGGTGTTGAAGTCCTCTCGGGTGGCTACACCTTC. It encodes CASSLERLGGVEVLSGGYTF. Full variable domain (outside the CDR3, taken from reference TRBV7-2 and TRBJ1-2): GAGVSQSPSNKVTEKGKDVELRCDPISGHTALYWYRQSLGQGLEFLIYFQGNSAPDKSGLPSDRFSAERTGGSVSTLTIQRTQQEDSAVYLCASSLERLGGVEVLSGGYTFGSGTRLTVV.